The 18 T cell receptor beta chains below all came from one sample that was sequenced in a study of CD8+CD57+ T cells in acquired aplastic anemia. TCR beta VDJ and CDR3 profiles were obtained from a genomic DNA template. TCRdb recomputed calls from the reads with MiXCR, one row per CDR3 protein. The sample records hundreds of thousands of distinct CDR3 sequences, approximately 32% being singletons. Sequenced patients had shown CD8+CD57+ cell expansion by flow cytometry. Material for sequencing was sorted CD4+, CD8+, or CD8+CD57+ T cells (not recorded which) from PBMCs. These receptors were collected from a human donor with aplastic anemia.

This chain connects TRBV11-2 to TRBJ2-7; TRBD2 agrees at 9 bases. The length of the CDR3 is 18 residues. Germline values: CDR1 SGHAT, CDR2 FQNNGV. The J segment lost 0 bases and the V segment lost 5 bases, leaving 14 bases of the junction unmatched. Here the CDR3 reads CASSRIRASGASSYEQYF. The CDR3 DNA reads TGTGCCAGCAGCCGAATCAGGGCTAGCGGGGCGAGCTCCTACGAGCAGTACTTC.

This clonotype occurred many times. This chain connects TRBV15 to TRBJ2-2, with a weak D call TRBD1 (5 bases). This CDR3 is 14 amino acids long. Trimming removed 6 bases from V and 6 bases from J, with 14 bases in between. From germline, CDR1 is LNHNV and CDR2 YYDKDF (reference sequence). The CDR3 reads CATRIQGVAGELFF. DNA of the CDR3: TGTGCCACCAGGATTCAAGGGGTGGCCGGGGAGCTGTTTTTT.

This sequence joins TRBV6-1 and TRBJ1-5; D unresolved. The germline V gene encodes CDR1 MNHNS and CDR2 SASEGT. The CDR3 spans 15 residues. V dropped 1 base and J dropped 10 bases, with 17 bases sitting between them. This CDR3 reads CASSEVRPARTPQHF. DNA for the CDR3: TGTGCCAGCAGTGAAGTGAGGCCGGCTCGGACCCCCCAGCATTTT.

The rearrangement uses TRBV20-1 and TRBJ1-2; 7 bases are shared with TRBD1. The CDR3 sequence is 14 residues long. The V gene's germline CDR1 is DFQATT and CDR2 SNEGSKA (reference sequence). V lost 4 bases and J lost 6; bases outside the gene matches: 11. The CDR3 is CSATLKNRGHGYTF. CDR3 coding DNA: TGCAGTGCTACCTTAAAGAACAGGGGTCATGGCTACACCTTC.

The CDR3 protein is CASRAGGAEGYTF. In DNA form, the CDR3 reads TGTGCCAGTCGGGCGGGGGGGGCGGAAGGCTACACCTTC. The chain recombines TRBV19 with TRBJ1-2, with D possibly TRBD1 on 6 matching bases. Looked up from germline, CDR1 is LNHDA and CDR2 is SQIVND (reference sequence). Trimming left V 8 bases short and J 8 bases short, with 18 bases between. The CDR3 length is 13 residues.

Only a few counts were recorded for this clonotype. This chain joins TRBV20-1 and TRBJ2-5; TRBD1 might be the D (5 bases). The CDR3 is made up of 13 amino acids. V gave up 2 bases and J gave up 3 bases, with 10 bases separating them. Per the germline V gene, CDR1 is DFQATT and CDR2 is SNEGSKA (reference sequence). This CDR3 is CSARTDKKETQYF. DNA of the CDR3: TGCAGTGCTAGAACGGACAAAAAAGAGACCCAGTACTTC.

A single count supports this clonotype. The chain employs TRBV6-1 and TRBJ1-5, with a tentative D call TRBD1 (5 bases). Per the germline V gene, CDR1 is MNHNS and CDR2 is SASEGT. With 6 bases removed from V and 1 base from J, the gap between germline ends came to 13 bases. The CDR3 extends over 15 amino acids. Here the CDR3 reads CASRQTASSNQPQHF. The CDR3 DNA follows: TGTGCCAGCAGACAGACAGCCTCGAGCAATCAGCCCCAGCATTTT.

The rearrangement joins TRBV6-1 to TRBJ1-1; TRBD1 agrees at 7 bases. Germline trimming cut 4 bases from V and 5 bases from J; bases unmatched to any gene: 4. The germline V gene encodes CDR1 MNHNS and CDR2 SASEGT. The CDR3 length is 13 residues. DNA for the CDR3: TGTGCCAGCAGTGCCAGGGGGAGGACTGAAGCTTTCTTT. Translated: CASSARGRTEAFF.

The chain joins TRBV9 to TRBJ2-5; D not resolved. The CDR3 consists of 13 residues. Trimming shortened V by 0 bases and J by 4 bases, and 7 bases separated the two germline ends. CDR1 and CDR2 (germline): SGDLS, YYNGEE. CDR3 bases: TGTGCCAGCAGCGTAGGGGTAGTAGAGACCCAGTACTTC. This codes for CASSVGVVETQYF. Based on the CDR3 plus reference TRBV9 and TRBJ2-5, the full variable domain is DSGVTQTPKHLITATGQRVTLRCSPRSGDLSVYWYQQSLDQGLQFLIQYYNGEERAKGNILERFSAQQFPDLHSELNLSSLELGDSALYFCASSVGVVETQYFGPGTRLLVL.

This clonotype was found many times. This chain connects TRBV2 to TRBJ2-7, with D possibly TRBD1 on 6 matching bases. This CDR3 has 12 residues. CDR1 is SNHLY, CDR2 FYNNEI, per germline. The ends were cut back, 3 bases at V and 4 bases at J, with 7 bases in the middle. The DNA of the CDR3 is TGTGCCAGCAGTGAGGGGGCATACGAGCAGTACTTC. Its translation is CASSEGAYEQYF.

This clonotype was detected only a few times. This may stem from a read error, because a much larger clone lies one nucleotide away. The chain couples TRBV10-3 to TRBJ2-7, with 8 bases lining up with TRBD1. This CDR3 comprises 14 residues. Germline CDR1 is ENHRY and CDR2 is SYGVKD. Trimming removed 4 bases from V and 3 bases from J; junction bases left unmatched: 5. The CDR3 DNA reads as TGTGCCATCAGTGGAGCAGGGGGCAACTACGAGCAGTACTTC. It yields the protein CAISGAGGNYEQYF.

The rearrangement links TRBV7-2 to TRBJ1-2; D ambiguous. The CDR3 runs 13 residues. Germline CDR1 SGHTA, CDR2 FQGNSA. The V and J ends lost 3 bases and 2 bases respectively, with 7 bases between them. The CDR3 sequence is CASSFFQNYGYTF. Written as DNA, the CDR3 is TGTGCCAGCAGCTTCTTCCAGAACTATGGCTACACCTTC.

This clonotype turned up a few times. This rearrangement joins TRBV11-1 to TRBJ2-1; 8 bases agree with TRBD2. With 3 bases clipped from V and 5 bases from J, the junction kept 9 bases outside the gene matches. Germline loops: CDR1 SGHAT, CDR2 FQDESV (reference sequence). The CDR3 runs to 16 residues. The CDR3 DNA reads as TGTGCCAGCAGCTTCATCCGGGGGGGCTTTGACAATGAGCAGTTCTTC. Amino acids: CASSFIRGGFDNEQFF.

This clonotype was recorded many times. The CDR3 loop reads CASSEPGRDSPLHF. In DNA, the CDR3 is TGTGCCAGCAGTGAACCAGGGAGGGATTCACCCCTCCACTTT. The chain links TRBV25-1 to TRBJ1-6; D is perhaps TRBD1 (5 bases). Germline CDR1 and CDR2: MGHDK and SYGVNS. Between the trimmed V and J ends, which lost 2 bases and 8 bases, there was a span of 10 bases. The CDR3 has 14 residues.

This chain connects TRBV19 to TRBJ1-2, with 9 bases matching TRBD1. There are 13 residues in the CDR3. CDR1 and CDR2 (germline): LNHDA, SQIVND (reference sequence). The trim removed 1 base at V and 6 bases at J, leaving 0 bases unmatched. In DNA form, the CDR3 reads TGTGCCAGTAGTATAGGACAGGGGGATGGCTACACCTTC. It is translated as CASSIGQGDGYTF.

The chain employs TRBV10-3 and TRBJ2-7; D is possibly TRBD1 (5 bases). This CDR3 is 15 amino acids long. The V end was cut by 10 bases, the J end by 2 bases, with 21 bases between. Germline CDR1 ENHRY, CDR2 SYGVKD. This CDR3 is CASRLPGSTTYEQYF. The CDR3 nucleotides are TGTGCCAGCAGGTTACCAGGGTCTACGACCTACGAGCAGTACTTC.

This clonotype was seen only a few times. CDR3 DNA: TGTGCCAGCAGCCCCAAGGGGCGACTAGCGGGTCCCGGGGAGCTGTTTTTT. As protein: CASSPKGRLAGPGELFF. The rearrangement joins TRBV13 to TRBJ2-2, with TRBD2 matching over 10 bases. The ends lost 5 bases at V and 6 bases at J; junction bases unmatched: 12. Germline CDR1 and CDR2: PRHDT and FYEKMQ (reference sequence). CDR3 length equals 17 residues.

The chain couples TRBV7-9 to TRBJ1-2; D is ambiguous. Germline loops: CDR1 SEHNR, CDR2 FQNEAQ (reference sequence). Trimming shortened V by 4 bases and J by 6 bases, and 6 bases separated the two germline ends. This CDR3 region has 11 residues. In nucleotides, the CDR3 is TGTGCCAGCAGCTCTAATAATGGCTACACCTTC. Protein sequence: CASSSNNGYTF.